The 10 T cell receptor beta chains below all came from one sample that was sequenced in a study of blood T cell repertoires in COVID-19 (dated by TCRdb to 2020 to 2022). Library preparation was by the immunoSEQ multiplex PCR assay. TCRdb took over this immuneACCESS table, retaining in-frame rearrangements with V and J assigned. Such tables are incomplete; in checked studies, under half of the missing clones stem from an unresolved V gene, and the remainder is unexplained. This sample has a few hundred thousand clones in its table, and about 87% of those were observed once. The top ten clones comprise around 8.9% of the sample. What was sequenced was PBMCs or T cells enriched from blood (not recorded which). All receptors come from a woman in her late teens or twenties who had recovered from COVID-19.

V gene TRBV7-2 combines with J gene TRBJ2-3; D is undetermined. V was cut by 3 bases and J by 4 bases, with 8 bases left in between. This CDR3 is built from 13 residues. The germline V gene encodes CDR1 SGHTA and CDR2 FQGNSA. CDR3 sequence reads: CASSFPLPDTQYF. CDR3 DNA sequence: TGTGCCAGCAGCTTCCCCCTCCCAGATACGCAGTATTTT.

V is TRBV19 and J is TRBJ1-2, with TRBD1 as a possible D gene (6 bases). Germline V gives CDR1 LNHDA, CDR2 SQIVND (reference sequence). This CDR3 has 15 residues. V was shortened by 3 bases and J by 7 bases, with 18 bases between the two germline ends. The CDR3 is CASSIRAGDSSGYTF. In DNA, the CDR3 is TGTGCCAGTAGTATTAGGGCAGGGGATTCGTCTGGCTACACCTTC.

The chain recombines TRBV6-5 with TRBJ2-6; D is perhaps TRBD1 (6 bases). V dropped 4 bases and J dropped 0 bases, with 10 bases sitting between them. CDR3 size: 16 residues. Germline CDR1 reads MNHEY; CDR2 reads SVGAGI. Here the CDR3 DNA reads TGTGCCAGCAGTTCAACAGGGAGCTCTGGGGCCAACGTCCTGACTTTC. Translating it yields CASSSTGSSGANVLTF.

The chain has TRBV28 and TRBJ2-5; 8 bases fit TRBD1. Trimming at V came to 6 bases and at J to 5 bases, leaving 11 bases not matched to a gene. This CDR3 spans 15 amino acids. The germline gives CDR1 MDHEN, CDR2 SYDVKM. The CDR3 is CASSNQGARSETQYF. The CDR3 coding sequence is TGTGCCAGCAGCAACCAGGGGGCGAGGTCGGAGACCCAGTACTTC.

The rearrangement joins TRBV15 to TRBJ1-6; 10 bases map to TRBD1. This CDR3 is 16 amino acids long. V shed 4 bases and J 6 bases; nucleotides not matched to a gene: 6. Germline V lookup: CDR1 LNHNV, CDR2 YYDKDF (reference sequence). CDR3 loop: CATSTRDRGINSPLHF. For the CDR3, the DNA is TGTGCCACCAGCACCCGGGACAGGGGAATTAATTCACCCCTCCACTTT.

The chain's CDR3 is CASSLTGTNEKLFF. The CDR3 DNA is TGTGCCAGCAGTCTGACAGGGACTAATGAAAAACTGTTTTTT. The J gene is TRBJ1-4, the V gene TRBV28; TRBD1 matches 7 bases. The V segment lost 5 bases and the J segment 2 bases; nucleotides outside the gene matches: 2. The CDR3 is 14 amino acids. Germline values: CDR1 MDHEN, CDR2 SYDVKM.

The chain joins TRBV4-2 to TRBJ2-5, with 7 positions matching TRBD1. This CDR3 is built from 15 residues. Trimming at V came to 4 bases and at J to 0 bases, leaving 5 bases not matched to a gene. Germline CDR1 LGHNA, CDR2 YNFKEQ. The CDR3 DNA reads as TGTGCCAGCAGCCGCACGGGACAGAACCAAGAGACCCAGTACTTC. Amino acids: CASSRTGQNQETQYF.

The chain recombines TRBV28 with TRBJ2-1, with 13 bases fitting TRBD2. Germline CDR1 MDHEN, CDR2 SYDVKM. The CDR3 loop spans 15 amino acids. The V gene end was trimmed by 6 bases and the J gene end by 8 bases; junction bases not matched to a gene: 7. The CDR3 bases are TGTGCCAGCAGCGAACTAGCGGGGGGGAGGTATGAGCAGTTCTTC. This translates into CASSELAGGRYEQFF.

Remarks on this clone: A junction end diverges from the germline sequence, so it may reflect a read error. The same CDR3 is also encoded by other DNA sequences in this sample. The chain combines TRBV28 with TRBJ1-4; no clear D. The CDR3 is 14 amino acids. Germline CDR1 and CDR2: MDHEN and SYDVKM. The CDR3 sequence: CASTPAGLNEKLFF. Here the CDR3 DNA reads TGTGCCAGCACCCCCGCGGGCTTGAATGAAAAACTATTTTTT.

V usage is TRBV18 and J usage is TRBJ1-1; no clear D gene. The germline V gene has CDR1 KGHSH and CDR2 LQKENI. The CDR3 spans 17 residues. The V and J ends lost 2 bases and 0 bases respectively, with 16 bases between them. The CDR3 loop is CASSPGTGRQMNTEAFF. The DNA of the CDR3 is TGTGCCAGCTCACCAGGTACGGGTCGGCAGATGAACACTGAAGCTTTCTTT.